This T cell receptor (beta chain) derives from a study of T cell responses to AZD1222 COVID-19 vaccine. Study summary: The analysis combined second doses at about 4 or about 12 weeks.

The CDR3 is made up of 15 amino acids. V was clipped by 0 bases and J by 3 bases, with 12 bases between them. The germline gives CDR1 MGHRA, CDR2 YSYEKL. Of note for this clone: Its antigen is unknown.

TCRdb's table, derived via immunoSEQ multiplex PCR, lists solely in-frame clones and lacks some. The table includes fewer than 130,000 clones, approximately 92% detected once. Findings and caveats of the study: A mostly white British donor set with more females was recruited, and clonal diversity was possibly underestimated. Repertoires were obtained solely post-peak T cell response. Receipt of two AZD1222 doses was followed by a rise in Spike-specific TCR breadth and depth.

The rearrangement uses TRBV4-1 and TRBJ2-7, with D perhaps TRBD1 (5 bases). The TCR was taken from an adult in good health. The material sequenced was peripheral blood, taken on day 0 of AZD1222 vaccination. CDR3 region: CASSQDKQGYYEQYF. CDR3 in DNA: TGCGCCAGCAGCCAAGATAAGCAGGGTTACTACGAGCAGTACTTC.